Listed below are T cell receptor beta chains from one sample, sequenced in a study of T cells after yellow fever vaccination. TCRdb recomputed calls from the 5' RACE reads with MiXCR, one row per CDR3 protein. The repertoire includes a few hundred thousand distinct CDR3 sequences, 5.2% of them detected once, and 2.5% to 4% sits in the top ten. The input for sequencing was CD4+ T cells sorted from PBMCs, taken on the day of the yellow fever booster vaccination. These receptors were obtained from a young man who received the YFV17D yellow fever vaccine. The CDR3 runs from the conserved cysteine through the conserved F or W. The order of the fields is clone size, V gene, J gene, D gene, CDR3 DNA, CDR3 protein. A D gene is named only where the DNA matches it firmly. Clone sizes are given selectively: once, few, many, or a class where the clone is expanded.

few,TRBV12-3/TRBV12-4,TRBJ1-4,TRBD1,TGTGCCAGCAGTTTTCTACAGGGGGGGGAAAAACTGTTTTTT,CASSFLQGGEKLFF
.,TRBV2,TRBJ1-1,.,TGTGCCAGCAGCCCCCAGGGGCACAACACTGAAGCTTTCTTT,CASSPQGHNTEAFF
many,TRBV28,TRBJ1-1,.,TGTGCCAGCGAGTCAGTAAACACTGAAGCTTTCTTT,CASESVNTEAFF
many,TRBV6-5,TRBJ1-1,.,TGTGCCAGCACCCCAAGACCCACAGGGCACACTGAAGCTTTCTTT,CASTPRPTGHTEAFF
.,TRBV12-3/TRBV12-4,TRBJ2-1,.,TGTGCCAGCAGTAAGGGTGCTCCCTCCTACAATGAGCAGTTCTTC,CASSKGAPSYNEQFF
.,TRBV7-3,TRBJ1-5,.,TGTGCCAGCAACCACCAACCCCTCAGGGCGGGAGTTATTTATAGCAATCAGCCCCAGCATTTT,CASNHQPLRAGVIYSNQPQHF
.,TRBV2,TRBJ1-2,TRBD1,TGTGCCAGCGGCGGGACAGGGGGTGGCTACACCTTC,CASGGTGGGYTF
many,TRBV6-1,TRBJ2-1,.,TGTGCCAGCATCCCCGTCGGCAGGAGGATACCTAGCTCCTACAATGAGCAGTTCTTC,CASIPVGRRIPSSYNEQFF
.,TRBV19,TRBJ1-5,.,TGTGCGATAGGACAGATGGATCAGCCCCAGCATTTT,CAIGQMDQPQHF
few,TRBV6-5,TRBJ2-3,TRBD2,TGTGCCAGCAGTCGTACACTAGCGGGGGGGGGCACAGATACGCAGTATTTT,CASSRTLAGGGTDTQYF
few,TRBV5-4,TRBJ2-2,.,TGTGCCAGCAGCTCGAAGGACACCACCTCCGGGGAGCTGTTTTTT,CASSSKDTTSGELFF
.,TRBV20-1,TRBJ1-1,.,TGCAGTGCTAGAGATAATCCGGGGGATGAAGCTTTCTTT,CSARDNPGDEAFF
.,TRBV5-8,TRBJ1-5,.,TGTGCCAGCAGCTTGGACCCCGGTGGCGATCAGCCCCAGCATTTT,CASSLDPGGDQPQHF
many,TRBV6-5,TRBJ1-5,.,TGTGCCAGCAGCCCGCTTCGGGCAGGGGGCAATCAGCCCCAGCATTTT,CASSPLRAGGNQPQHF
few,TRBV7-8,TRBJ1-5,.,TGTGCCAGCAGCGCTGGACAGCTTTATAGCAATCAGCCCCAGCATTTT,CASSAGQLYSNQPQHF
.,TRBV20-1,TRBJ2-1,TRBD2,TGCAGTGCCGGACGGACTAGCGGGGGGAATGAGCAGTTCTTC,CSAGRTSGGNEQFF
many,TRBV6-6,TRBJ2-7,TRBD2,TGTGCCAGCAGCTCAATAGCGGGGAGCTCCTACGAGCAGTACTTC,CASSSIAGSSYEQYF
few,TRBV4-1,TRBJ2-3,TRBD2,TGCGCCAGCAGCCACGGTGCGGGGGGGCGGTCTCGGTACACAGATACGCAGTATTTT,CASSHGAGGRSRYTDTQYF
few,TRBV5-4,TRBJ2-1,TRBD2,TGTGCCAGCACCGCCTGGGGGGGGGGCTACAATGAGCAGTTCTTC,CASTAWGGGYNEQFF
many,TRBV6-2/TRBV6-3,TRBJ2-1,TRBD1,TGTGCCAGCCATGGACAGGAAAATTACAATGAGCAGTTCTTC,CASHGQENYNEQFF
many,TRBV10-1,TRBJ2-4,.,TGCGCCAGCAGTGTAGGGATGGGAAACATTCAGTACTTC,CASSVGMGNIQYF
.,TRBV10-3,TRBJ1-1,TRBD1,TGTGCCATCAGCACAGGGGGGGAGGCTGAAGCTTTCTTT,CAISTGGEAEAFF
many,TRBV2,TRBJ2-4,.,TGTGCCAGCACCCCGGGAAACATTCAGTACTTC,CASTPGNIQYF
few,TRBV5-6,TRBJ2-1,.,TGTGCCAGCAGATACCGACGACAGTTGGAGGACAATGAGCAGTTCTTC,CASRYRRQLEDNEQFF
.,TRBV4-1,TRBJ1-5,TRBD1,TGCGCCAGCAGCCAACAGGGGGACCAGCCCCAGCATTTT,CASSQQGDQPQHF
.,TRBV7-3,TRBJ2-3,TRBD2,TGTGCCAGCTCCTCCGGGAGGTCAGATACGCAGTATTTT,CASSSGRSDTQYF